The 30 T cell receptor beta chains presented below share a single source sample, sequenced in a study of CD8 T cells in acute hepatitis C reinfection. The time point is: naive CD8 control sorted from an acute-time-point sample. Repertoires were generated with immunoSEQ multiplex PCR, while TCRdb's copy carries only in-frame clones and drops some. The sample consists of fewer than 40,000 clones, 80% to 90% of them appearing once. The sample taken for sequencing was naive CD8+ T cells from PBMCs. The receptors stem from a woman between 18 and 30 years old who spontaneously cleared hepatitis C infection.

This chain uses TRBV7-6 with TRBJ2-2; 8 nucleotides align to TRBD1. CDR3 length: 19 amino acids. CDR1 and CDR2 from the germline V gene are SGHVS and FNYEAQ. Trimming cost V 3 bases and J 1 base; bases outside gene matches: 13. The CDR3 is CASSFSLDRVAGNTGELFF. In DNA, the CDR3 is TGTGCCAGCAGCTTTAGCCTGGACAGGGTGGCTGGGAACACCGGGGAGCTGTTTTTT. Together with reference TRBV7-6 and TRBJ2-2, the CDR3 gives the full variable domain: GAGVSQSPRYKVTKRGQDVALRCDPISGHVSLYWYRQALGQGPEFLTYFNYEAQQDKSGLPNDRFSAERPEGSISTLTIQRTEQRDSAMYRCASSFSLDRVAGNTGELFFGEGSRLTVL.

The chain employs TRBV5-4 and TRBJ1-1, with D hard to call. The V gene lost 4 bases and the J gene lost 6 bases, with 7 bases spanning the gap. Germline CDR1 is SGHNT and CDR2 is YYREEE (reference sequence). The CDR3 runs 11 residues. The CDR3 spells CASSEGPEAFF. As DNA, the CDR3 is TGTGCCAGCAGCGAAGGTCCTGAAGCTTTCTTT.

The chain has TRBV10-3 and TRBJ2-3; either TRBD1 or TRBD2 may supply D (7 bases each). The CDR3 runs 15 residues. V shed 7 bases and J shed 2 bases, with 16 bases lying between them. In germline, CDR1 is ENHRY, CDR2 SYGVKD. The CDR3 region has the DNA TGTGCCATCATGGCAGGGGGGGTATACACAGATACGCAGTATTTT. Encoded protein: CAIMAGGVYTDTQYF.

This clone was detected only a few times. V is TRBV2 and J is TRBJ1-2, with D hard to call. Germline values: CDR1 SNHLY, CDR2 FYNNEI. Deletions cut 7 bases from V and 4 bases from J, with 13 bases between. This CDR3 contains 13 residues. CDR3 sequence: CASISADLYGYTF. The CDR3 DNA reads as TGTGCCAGCATATCGGCGGACCTCTATGGCTACACCTTC. The complete variable domain, with remaining parts taken from reference TRBV2 and TRBJ1-2, reads EPEVTQTPSHQVTQMGQEVILRCVPISNHLYFYWYRQILGQKVEFLVSFYNNEISEKSEIFDDQFSVERPDGSNFTLKIRSTKLEDSAMYFCASISADLYGYTFGSGTRLTVV.

V is TRBV6-5 and J is TRBJ1-2; 7 bases are a match to TRBD1. Germline assignment: CDR1 MNHEY and CDR2 SVGAGI. Unmatched junction bases numbered 4, after V lost 0 bases and J lost 6 bases. The CDR3 spans 14 residues. The CDR3 reads CASSYSGTVDGYTF. The DNA for the CDR3 is TGTGCCAGCAGTTACTCCGGGACAGTGGATGGCTACACCTTC.

The CDR3 DNA is TGTGCCTATAGCGGAAGCTCCTACAATGAGCAGTTCTTC. This gives the protein CAYSGSSYNEQFF. V and J are TRBV30 and TRBJ2-1; D is perhaps TRBD2 (6 bases). Germline-derived CDR1 and CDR2 are GTSNPN and SVGIG (reference sequence). This CDR3 is built from 13 residues. The germline V and J ends were trimmed by 7 bases and 0 bases, with 10 bases remaining between them. Looking up the rest from reference TRBV30 and TRBJ2-1 gives the full variable domain: SQTIHQWPATLVQPVGSPLSLECTVEGTSNPNLYWYRQAAGRGLQLLFYSVGIGQISSEVPQNLSASRPQDRQFILSSKKLLLSDSGFYLCAYSGSSYNEQFFGPGTRLTVL.

V and J are TRBV13 and TRBJ1-4; no reliable D call. CDR1 and CDR2 from the germline V gene are PRHDT and FYEKMQ (reference sequence). The germline V and J ends were trimmed by 0 bases and 8 bases, with 16 bases remaining between them. This CDR3 has 16 residues. This CDR3 is CASSLGGLYGGEKLFF. As DNA, the CDR3 is TGTGCCAGCAGCTTAGGCGGGTTGTACGGTGGGGAAAAACTGTTTTTT.

The genes are TRBV6-6 and TRBJ2-7; no firm D call. Trimming took off 2 bases at V and 3 bases at J, with 8 bases between the two ends. In germline, CDR1 is MNHNY, CDR2 SVGAGI (reference sequence). The CDR3 is 13 amino acids. Here the CDR3 DNA reads TGTGCCAGCAGTTACGTGAGGAACTACGAGCAGTACTTC. Translation gives CASSYVRNYEQYF.

The V gene is TRBV7-6, the J gene TRBJ1-1; no clear D gene. Trimming took 5 bases from V and 0 from J, leaving 22 bases between them. CDR1 is SGHVS, CDR2 FNYEAQ, per germline. This CDR3 is 18 amino acids long. CDR3 in DNA: TGTGCCAGCAGCCAACTCATTGTAAAGACCCCAATGAACACTGAAGCTTTCTTT. Protein product: CASSQLIVKTPMNTEAFF.

J is TRBJ2-7 and V is TRBV27; TRBD1 matches 8 bases. Germline assignment: CDR1 MNHEY and CDR2 SMNVEV (reference sequence). Germline trimming cut 5 bases from V and 4 bases from J; bases unmatched to any gene: 7. There are 14 residues in the CDR3. The CDR3: CASSLGTGPYEQYF. The CDR3 nucleotides are TGTGCCAGCAGTCTCGGGACAGGCCCATACGAGCAGTACTTC.

The chain is built from TRBV19 and TRBJ2-5; tentative D call: TRBD2 (7 bases). The tail of the sequence fits TRBJ2-7 better, so the J call may be wrong. Germline-derived CDR1 and CDR2 are LNHDA and SQIVND (reference sequence). The CDR3 runs to 14 residues. CDR3 amino acids: CASSAGARGYEQYF. The CDR3, as DNA: TGTGCCAGCTCCGCGGGGGCAAGGGGCTACGAGCAGTACTTC.

The gene calls are TRBV27 and TRBJ2-5; no reliable D call. The J call is doubtful: the DNA matches TRBJ2-7 better. The CDR3 sequence is 11 residues long. The V gene's germline CDR1 is MNHEY and CDR2 SMNVEV (reference sequence). In nucleotides, the CDR3 is TGTGCCAGCAAATTGGGCTACGAGCAGTACTTC. This sequence encodes CASKLGYEQYF.

The CDR3 DNA follows: TGTGCCAGCATAGCGGCGAACACCGGGGAGCTGTTTTTT. It is translated as CASIAANTGELFF. This chain joins TRBV27 and TRBJ2-2; TRBD2 is a possible D gene (6 bases). The CDR3 length is 13 residues. The germline CDR1 and CDR2 sequences are MNHEY and SMNVEV (reference sequence). The V end lost 7 bases, the J end lost 0 bases, and 6 bases lay between the germline ends.

This clone has just one count. The J gene is TRBJ1-4, the V gene TRBV7-6; D is ambiguous. CDR1 and CDR2 from the germline V gene are SGHVS and FNYEAQ. This CDR3 has 16 amino acids. V dropped 1 base and J dropped 8 bases, with 17 bases sitting between them. The CDR3, as DNA: TGTGCCAGCAGCTTAGAGGTTTTGGAGGAGGAAGAAAAACTGTTTTTT. Translated, it gives CASSLEVLEEEEKLFF. Looking up the rest from reference TRBV7-6 and TRBJ1-4 gives the full variable domain: GAGVSQSPRYKVTKRGQDVALRCDPISGHVSLYWYRQALGQGPEFLTYFNYEAQQDKSGLPNDRFSAERPEGSISTLTIQRTEQRDSAMYRCASSLEVLEEEEKLFFGSGTQLSVL.

The J gene is TRBJ2-5, the V gene TRBV4-1, with D unresolved. Germline loops: CDR1 MGHRA, CDR2 YSYEKL. The CDR3 consists of 13 residues. The V end lost 4 bases, the J end lost 5 bases, and 11 bases lay between the germline ends. DNA of the CDR3: TGCGCCAGCAGCCCAATCCAGGCGGAGACCCAGTACTTC. This gives the protein CASSPIQAETQYF.

The chain is built from TRBV5-6 and TRBJ2-7; D may be TRBD2 (5 bases). The CDR3 sequence is 16 residues long. Germline V gives CDR1 SGHDT, CDR2 YYEEEE. Trimming took off 2 bases at V and 3 bases at J, with 18 bases between the two ends. The CDR3 sequence is CASSFGGRGWGYEQYF. CDR3 nucleotide sequence: TGTGCCAGCAGCTTTGGCGGTAGAGGGTGGGGCTACGAGCAGTACTTC.

The chain's CDR3 is CASSSDSFGNQPQHF. The CDR3 DNA follows: TGTGCCAGCAGTTCGGACAGTTTTGGCAATCAGCCCCAGCATTTT. This chain joins TRBV6-1 and TRBJ1-5, with D maybe TRBD1 (6 bases). Trimming cost V 5 bases and J 2 bases, with 13 bases left between them. This CDR3 is built from 15 residues. Germline V gene data show CDR1 as MNHNS and CDR2 as SASEGT.

The rearrangement uses TRBV5-4 and TRBJ2-1; D gene unclear. The germline V gene has CDR1 SGHNT and CDR2 YYREEE (reference sequence). The length of the CDR3 is 16 residues. Trimming cost V 6 bases and J 9 bases, with 25 bases left between them. For the CDR3, the DNA is TGTGCCAGCACCCCCGGTGTTGTCATGGGCCTCGGTGAGCAGTTCTTC. Residues: CASTPGVVMGLGEQFF.

V and J are TRBV5-5 and TRBJ1-5; D is possibly TRBD1 (5 bases). V lost 4 bases and J 3 bases, leaving 11 bases between the germline ends. Germline V CDR1 and CDR2: SGHKS, YYEKEE (reference sequence). The CDR3 contains 14 residues. CDR3 in DNA: TGTGCCAGCAGCCGAGACAGTTTCAATCAGCCCCAGCATTTT. Residues: CASSRDSFNQPQHF.

The chain links TRBV19 to TRBJ1-5; no reliable D call. V gave up 4 bases and J gave up 6 bases, with 25 bases separating them. The CDR3 sequence is 18 residues long. The germline gives CDR1 LNHDA, CDR2 SQIVND (reference sequence). CDR3 DNA sequence: TGTGCCAGTAGTAGTCAGACACTAATCGGCGCGTTAGTTCAGCCCCAGCATTTT. Its protein product is CASSSQTLIGALVQPQHF.

The V gene is TRBV29-1, the J gene TRBJ1-1; the D is unclear. The CDR3 runs 13 residues. Germline values: CDR1 SQVTM, CDR2 ANQGSEA. Between the trimmed V and J ends, which lost 3 bases and 4 bases, there was a span of 12 bases. For the CDR3, the DNA is TGCAGCGTTGAGAGTTACGTGAGCACTGAAGCTTTCTTT. As protein: CSVESYVSTEAFF.

The chain has TRBV9 and TRBJ2-7; TRBD2 matches at 8 bases. With 4 bases clipped from V and 1 base from J, the junction kept 10 bases outside the gene matches. This CDR3 has 16 residues. CDR1 and CDR2 from the germline V gene are SGDLS and YYNGEE. CDR3 residues: CASSTRATSASYEQYF. In DNA, the CDR3 is TGTGCCAGCAGCACCCGAGCGACTAGCGCTTCCTACGAGCAGTACTTC.

This clone came up once. The V gene is TRBV6-6, the J gene TRBJ1-5; D not certain. The V gene's germline CDR1 is MNHNY and CDR2 SVGAGI (reference sequence). CDR3 length equals 14 residues. The V end was cut by 4 bases, the J end by 3 bases, with 10 bases between. The CDR3 loop is CASSSRSVNQPQHF. CDR3 nucleotide sequence: TGTGCCAGCAGTTCAAGAAGTGTCAATCAGCCCCAGCATTTT.

This chain connects TRBV15 to TRBJ2-7, with 7 bases that match TRBD2. With 3 bases clipped from V and 5 bases from J, the junction kept 10 bases outside the gene matches. The CDR3 has 15 amino acids. CDR1 and CDR2 from the germline V gene are LNHNV and YYDKDF (reference sequence). CDR3 nucleotides: TGTGCCACCAGCAGCGTTCTAGCGGCCGCGGACGAGCAGTACTTC. Translating it yields CATSSVLAAADEQYF.

The V call is TRBV6-1, the J call TRBJ2-7; TRBD2 matches 7 bases. Trimming took 5 bases from V and 7 from J; bases not matched to a gene: 14. The CDR3 covers 15 residues. Germline V CDR1 and CDR2: MNHNS, SASEGT. CDR3 nucleotides: TGTGCCAGCAGTTCGCCGACTAGCCCGCCGTGGGAGCAGTACTTC. Amino acids: CASSSPTSPPWEQYF.

The chain is built from TRBV6-5 and TRBJ2-5; 7 bases are a match to TRBD2. V was clipped by 1 base and J by 9 bases; unmatched bases: 14. Germline CDR1 and CDR2: MNHEY and SVGAGI. The CDR3 runs to 16 residues. The CDR3 DNA sequence: TGTGCCAGCAGTTACTGGGGAGGGCCAGCGCAAGGGGCCCAGTACTTC. Its translation: CASSYWGGPAQGAQYF.

This sequence joins TRBV4-2 and TRBJ2-3; possibly TRBD2 for D (6 bases). The V and J ends lost 0 bases and 3 bases respectively, with 16 bases between them. This CDR3 region has 17 residues. CDR1 and CDR2 from the germline V gene are LGHNA and YNFKEQ. The CDR3 DNA follows: TGTGCCAGCAGCCAAGATGGCCTAGGAGGGAGTACAGATACGCAGTATTTT. Protein sequence: CASSQDGLGGSTDTQYF.

This clone was seen just once. V and J are TRBV5-1 and TRBJ1-1; D is perhaps TRBD1 (5 bases). Germline loops: CDR1 SGHRS, CDR2 YFSETQ. The CDR3 covers 15 residues. Trimming left V 3 bases short and J 1 base short, with 13 bases between. CDR3 sequence reads: CASSWTAGGNTEAFF. In nucleotides, the CDR3 is TGCGCCAGCAGCTGGACGGCCGGGGGGAACACTGAAGCTTTCTTT. The full variable domain, in which reference TRBV5-1 and TRBJ1-1 provide the parts outside the CDR3, is KAGVTQTPRYLIKTRGQQVTLSCSPISGHRSVSWYQQTPGQGLQFLFEYFSETQRNKGNFPGRFSGRQFSNSRSEMNVSTLELGDSALYLCASSWTAGGNTEAFFGQGTRLTVV.

This clone has only a few counts. J is TRBJ2-2 and V is TRBV27; TRBD1 is a possible D gene (5 bases). V lost 0 bases and J lost 5, with 10 bases in between. Germline V gene lookup returns CDR1 MNHEY and CDR2 SMNVEV (reference sequence). The CDR3 length is 15 residues. CDR3 DNA sequence: TGTGCCAGCAGTTTATCCCCGGACATTACCGGGGAGCTGTTTTTT. It yields the protein CASSLSPDITGELFF.

The chain uses TRBV27 and TRBJ2-7; a weak D match, TRBD1 (5 bases). Trimming removed 3 bases at V and 7 bases at J, with 13 bases between. In germline, CDR1 is MNHEY, CDR2 SMNVEV (reference sequence). The CDR3 consists of 13 residues. In DNA, the CDR3 is TGTGCCAGCAGTTTGTTAGGGGCTTGGGAGCAGTACTTC. It yields the protein CASSLLGAWEQYF.